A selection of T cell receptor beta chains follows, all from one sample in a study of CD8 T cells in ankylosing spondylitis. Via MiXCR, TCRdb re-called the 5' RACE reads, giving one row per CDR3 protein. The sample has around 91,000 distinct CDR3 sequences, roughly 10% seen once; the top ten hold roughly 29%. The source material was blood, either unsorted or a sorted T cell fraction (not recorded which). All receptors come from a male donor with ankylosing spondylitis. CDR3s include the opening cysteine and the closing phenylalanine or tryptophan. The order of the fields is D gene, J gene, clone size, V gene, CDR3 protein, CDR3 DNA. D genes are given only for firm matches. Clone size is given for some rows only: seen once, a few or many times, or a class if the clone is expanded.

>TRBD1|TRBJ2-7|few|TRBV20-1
CSAEDRASSYEQYF
TGCAGTGCTGAGGACAGGGCCAGCTCCTACGAGCAGTACTTC
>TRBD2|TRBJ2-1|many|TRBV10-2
CASSDVRTSASSYNEQFF
TGCGCCAGCAGTGACGTCCGGACTAGCGCGAGCTCCTACAATGAGCAGTTCTTC
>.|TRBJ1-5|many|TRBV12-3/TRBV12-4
CASSPDGNNQPQHF
TGTGCCAGCAGCCCAGACGGGAACAATCAGCCCCAGCATTTT
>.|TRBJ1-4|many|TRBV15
CATSGGWGATNEKLFF
TGTGCCACCAGCGGTGGGTGGGGGGCAACGAATGAAAAACTGTTTTTT
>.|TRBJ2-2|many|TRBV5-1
CASSLVEPVTGELFF
TGCGCCAGCAGCTTGGTTGAACCGGTAACCGGGGAGCTGTTTTTT
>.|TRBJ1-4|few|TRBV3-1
CASSQARAANEKLFF
TGTGCCAGCAGCCAAGCAAGGGCGGCTAATGAAAAACTGTTTTTT
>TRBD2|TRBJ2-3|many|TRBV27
CASSLSTSGLADTQYF
TGTGCCAGCAGTTTGTCGACTAGCGGCTTGGCAGATACGCAGTATTTT
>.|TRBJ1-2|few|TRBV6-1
CASSERDTGNYGYTF
TGTGCCAGCAGTGAACGGGACACAGGAAACTATGGCTACACCTTC
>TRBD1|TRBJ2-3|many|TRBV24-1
CATSDGQGDPRHTQYF
TGTGCCACCAGTGATGGACAGGGCGACCCTCGGCATACGCAGTATTTT
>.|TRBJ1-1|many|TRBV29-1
CSGRTDPIEAFF
TGCAGCGGTCGAACAGATCCCATTGAAGCTTTCTTT
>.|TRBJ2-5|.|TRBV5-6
CASLQWGGYQETQYF
TGTGCCAGTCTCCAGTGGGGTGGTTACCAAGAGACCCAGTACTTC
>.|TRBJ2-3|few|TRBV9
CASSVFRSDTQYF
TGTGCCAGCAGCGTATTTAGATCAGATACGCAGTATTTT
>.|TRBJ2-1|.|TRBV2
CASMVSGAVSYNEQFF
TGTGCCAGCATGGTATCGGGGGCCGTCTCCTACAATGAGCAGTTCTTC
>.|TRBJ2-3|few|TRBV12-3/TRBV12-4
CASRVGGGTDTQYF
TGTGCCAGCAGGGTGGGGGGTGGCACAGATACGCAGTATTTT
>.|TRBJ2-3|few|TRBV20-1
CSARDALGGTDTQYF
TGCAGTGCTAGAGACGCCCTGGGCGGGACAGATACGCAGTATTTT
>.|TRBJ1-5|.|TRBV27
CASSLMRGGNQPQHF
TGTGCCAGCAGTTTAATGCGGGGTGGCAATCAGCCCCAGCATTTT
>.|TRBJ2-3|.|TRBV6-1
CASSEDDGGQSTQYF
TGTGCCAGCAGTGAAGACGACGGGGGACAAAGTACGCAGTATTTT
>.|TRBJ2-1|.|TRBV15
CATGGASGPRNNEQFF
TGTGCCACCGGGGGGGCTAGCGGCCCCCGGAACAATGAGCAGTTCTTC
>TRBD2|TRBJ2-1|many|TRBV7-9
CASSSSGGEQFF
TGTGCCAGCAGCTCTAGCGGGGGTGAGCAGTTCTTC
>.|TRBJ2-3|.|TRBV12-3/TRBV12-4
CASKVADTQYF
TGTGCCAGCAAGGTGGCCGATACGCAGTATTTT
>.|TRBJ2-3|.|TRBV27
CASSLGPSPITQYF
TGTGCCAGCAGTCTGGGACCGTCGCCTATCACGCAGTATTTT
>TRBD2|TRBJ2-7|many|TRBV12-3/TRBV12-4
CASSFSGRAWEQYF
TGTGCCAGCAGTTTTAGCGGGAGAGCGTGGGAGCAGTACTTC
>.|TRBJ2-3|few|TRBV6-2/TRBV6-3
CASSSPQRTDTQYF
TGTGCCAGCAGTTCCCCCCAGCGAACAGATACGCAGTATTTT
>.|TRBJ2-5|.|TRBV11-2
CASSLAGPGWAETQYF
TGTGCCAGCAGCTTAGCCGGACCGGGGTGGGCAGAGACCCAGTACTTC
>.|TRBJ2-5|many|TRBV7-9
CASSFSPEGETQYF
TGTGCCAGCAGCTTCTCTCCGGAGGGGGAGACCCAGTACTTC
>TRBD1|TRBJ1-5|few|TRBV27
CASGQGARIGWQPQHF
TGTGCCAGCGGACAGGGTGCCCGGATCGGGTGGCAGCCCCAGCATTTT
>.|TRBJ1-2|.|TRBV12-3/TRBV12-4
CASALGVDYGYTF
TGTGCCAGCGCCCTCGGGGTAGACTATGGCTACACCTTC
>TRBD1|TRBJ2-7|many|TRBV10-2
CASSPGQDYEQYF
TGCGCCAGCAGTCCGGGACAGGACTACGAGCAGTACTTC
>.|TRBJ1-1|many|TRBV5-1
CASSLGGYMNTEAFF
TGCGCCAGCAGCCTGGGTGGATACATGAACACTGAAGCTTTCTTT
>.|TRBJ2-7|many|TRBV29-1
CSVVGNSYEQYF
TGCAGCGTTGTAGGTAACTCCTACGAGCAGTACTTC
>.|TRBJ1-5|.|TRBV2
CASSGVLQEVAQPQHF
TGTGCCAGCAGTGGGGTGTTACAGGAGGTGGCTCAGCCCCAGCATTTT
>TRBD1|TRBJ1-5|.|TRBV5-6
CASSGGQGDQPQHF
TGTGCCAGCAGCGGCGGACAGGGGGATCAGCCCCAGCATTTT
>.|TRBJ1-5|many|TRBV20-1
CSARGLQGLSQPQHF
TGCAGTGCTAGAGGGCTCCAGGGGTTATCTCAGCCCCAGCATTTT
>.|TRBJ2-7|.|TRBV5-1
CASSPLLEQYF
TGCGCCAGCAGTCCCCTCCTCGAGCAGTACTTC
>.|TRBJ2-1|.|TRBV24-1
CATSDVRGKYNEQFF
TGTGCCACCAGTGATGTAAGGGGGAAATACAATGAGCAGTTCTTC
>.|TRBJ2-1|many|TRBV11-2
CASSLGEVHEQFF
TGTGCCAGCAGCTTAGGGGAAGTACATGAGCAGTTCTTC
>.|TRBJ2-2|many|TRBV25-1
CASSKGTGELFF
TGTGCCAGCAGTAAAGGAACCGGGGAGCTGTTTTTT
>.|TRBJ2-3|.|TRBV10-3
CAISESGADTDTQYF
TGTGCCATCAGTGAGTCAGGAGCGGACACAGATACGCAGTATTTT
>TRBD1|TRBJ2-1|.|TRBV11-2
CASSFLDRGQFKEQFF
TGTGCCAGCAGCTTCCTCGACAGGGGGCAATTCAAGGAGCAGTTCTTC
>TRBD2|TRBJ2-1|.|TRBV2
CASSETSSGRARDEQFF
TGTGCCAGCAGTGAAACGAGTAGCGGGAGGGCTAGGGATGAGCAGTTCTTC
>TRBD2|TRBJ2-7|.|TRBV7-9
CASSVLSGIKDYEQYF
TGTGCCAGCAGCGTCCTTAGCGGGATCAAAGACTACGAGCAGTACTTC
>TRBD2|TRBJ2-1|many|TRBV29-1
CSVAPGTSAYNEQFF
TGCAGCGTTGCCCCCGGGACTAGCGCCTACAATGAGCAGTTCTTC
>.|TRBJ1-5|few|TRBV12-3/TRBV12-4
CASSLALLQPQHF
TGTGCCAGCAGTTTAGCGCTCCTCCAGCCCCAGCATTTT
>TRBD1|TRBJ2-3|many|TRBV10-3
CAISDSADRGFFADTQYF
TGTGCCATCAGTGACTCCGCGGACAGGGGTTTTTTTGCAGATACGCAGTATTTT
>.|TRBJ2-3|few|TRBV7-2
CASSLGYTSTDTQYF
TGTGCCAGCAGCTTAGGGTATACTAGCACAGATACGCAGTATTTT
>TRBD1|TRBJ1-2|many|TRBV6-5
CASSYSEGGNGYTF
TGTGCCAGCAGTTACAGCGAAGGGGGCAATGGCTACACCTTC
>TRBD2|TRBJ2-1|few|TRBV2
CASGVVRTSARNEQFF
TGTGCCAGCGGGGTGGTGAGGACTAGCGCCAGGAATGAGCAGTTCTTC
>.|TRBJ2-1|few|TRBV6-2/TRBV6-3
CASSMDSRLKGKNEQFF
TGTGCCAGCAGTATGGATAGCCGTCTCAAGGGGAAGAATGAGCAGTTCTTC
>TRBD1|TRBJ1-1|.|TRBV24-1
CATSDPGQGNTEAFF
TGTGCCACCAGTGACCCGGGACAGGGTAACACTGAAGCTTTCTTT
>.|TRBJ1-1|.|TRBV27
CASSSWTENTEAFF
TGTGCCAGCAGTTCCTGGACAGAGAACACTGAAGCTTTCTTT
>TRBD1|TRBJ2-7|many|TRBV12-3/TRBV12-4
CASSLGGGQSSYEQYF
TGTGCCAGCAGTCTTGGTGGGGGACAGAGCTCCTACGAGCAGTACTTC
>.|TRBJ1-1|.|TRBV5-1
CASFLGRSNTEAFF
TGCGCCAGCTTCTTGGGACGGTCGAACACTGAAGCTTTCTTT
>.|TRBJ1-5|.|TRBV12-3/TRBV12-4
CASRARQGRFQPQHF
TGTGCCAGCAGAGCCCGCCAGGGGCGGTTTCAGCCCCAGCATTTT
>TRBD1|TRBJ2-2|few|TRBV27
CASSRYRGTPPNTGELFF
TGTGCCAGCAGTCGCTACAGGGGGACCCCTCCGAACACCGGGGAGCTGTTTTTT